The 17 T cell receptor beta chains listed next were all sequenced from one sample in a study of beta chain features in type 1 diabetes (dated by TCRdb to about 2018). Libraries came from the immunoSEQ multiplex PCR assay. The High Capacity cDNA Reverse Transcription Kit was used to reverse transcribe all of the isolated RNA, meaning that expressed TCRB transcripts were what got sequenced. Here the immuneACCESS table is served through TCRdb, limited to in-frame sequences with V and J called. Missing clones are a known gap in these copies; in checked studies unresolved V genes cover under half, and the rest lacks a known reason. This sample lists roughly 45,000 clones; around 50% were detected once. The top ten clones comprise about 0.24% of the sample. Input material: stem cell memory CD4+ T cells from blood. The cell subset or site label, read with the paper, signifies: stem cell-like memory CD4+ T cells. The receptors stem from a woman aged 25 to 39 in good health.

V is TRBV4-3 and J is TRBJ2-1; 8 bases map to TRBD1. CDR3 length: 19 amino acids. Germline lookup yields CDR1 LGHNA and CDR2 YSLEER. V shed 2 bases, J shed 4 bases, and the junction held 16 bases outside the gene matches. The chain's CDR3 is CASSQMYRGSAGLYNEQFF. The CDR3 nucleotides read TGCGCCAGCAGCCAAATGTACAGGGGGTCGGCGGGATTATACAATGAGCAGTTCTTC.

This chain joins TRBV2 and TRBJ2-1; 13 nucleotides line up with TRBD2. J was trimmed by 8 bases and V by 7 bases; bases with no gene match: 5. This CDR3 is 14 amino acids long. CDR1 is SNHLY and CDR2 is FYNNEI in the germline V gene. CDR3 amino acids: CASMGLAGTHEQFF. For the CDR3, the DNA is TGTGCCAGCATGGGACTAGCGGGAACACATGAGCAGTTCTTC.

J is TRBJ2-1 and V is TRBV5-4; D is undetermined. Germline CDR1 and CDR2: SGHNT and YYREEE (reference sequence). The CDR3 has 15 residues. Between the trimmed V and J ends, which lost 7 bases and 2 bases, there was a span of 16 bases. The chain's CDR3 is CASGLIGSAYNEQFF. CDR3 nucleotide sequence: TGTGCCAGCGGGTTGATCGGGTCTGCCTACAATGAGCAGTTCTTC.

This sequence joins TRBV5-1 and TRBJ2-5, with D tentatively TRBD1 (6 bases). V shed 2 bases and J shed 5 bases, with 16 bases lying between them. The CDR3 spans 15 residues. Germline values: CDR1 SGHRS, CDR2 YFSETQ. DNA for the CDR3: TGCGCCAGCAGCTTTACAGGGATTTCGGCGGAGACCCAGTACTTC. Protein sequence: CASSFTGISAETQYF.

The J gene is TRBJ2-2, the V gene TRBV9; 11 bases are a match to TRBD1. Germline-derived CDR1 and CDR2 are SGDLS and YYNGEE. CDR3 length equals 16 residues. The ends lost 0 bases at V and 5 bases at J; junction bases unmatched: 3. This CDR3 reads CASSVAGTGGTGELFF. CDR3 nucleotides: TGTGCCAGCAGCGTAGCAGGGACAGGGGGGACCGGGGAGCTGTTTTTT.

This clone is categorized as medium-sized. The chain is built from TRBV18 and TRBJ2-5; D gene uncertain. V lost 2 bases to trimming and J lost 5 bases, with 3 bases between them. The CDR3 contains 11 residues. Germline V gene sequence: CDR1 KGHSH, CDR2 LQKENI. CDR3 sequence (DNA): TGTGCCAGCTCACCAGAGGAGACCCAGTACTTC. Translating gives CASSPEETQYF.

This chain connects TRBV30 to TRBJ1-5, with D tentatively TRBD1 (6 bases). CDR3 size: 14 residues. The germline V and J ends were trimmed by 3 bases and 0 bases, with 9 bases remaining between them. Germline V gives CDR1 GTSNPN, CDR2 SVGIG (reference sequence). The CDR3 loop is CAWSGQISNQPQHF. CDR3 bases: TGTGCCTGGAGCGGACAGATTAGCAATCAGCCCCAGCATTTT.

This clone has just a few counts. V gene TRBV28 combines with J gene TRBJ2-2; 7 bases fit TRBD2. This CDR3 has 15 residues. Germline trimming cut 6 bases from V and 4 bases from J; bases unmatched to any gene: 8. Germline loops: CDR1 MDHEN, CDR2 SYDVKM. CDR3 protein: CASRPRGGFTGELFF. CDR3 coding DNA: TGTGCCAGCAGACCCCGGGGAGGGTTCACCGGGGAGCTGTTTTTT.

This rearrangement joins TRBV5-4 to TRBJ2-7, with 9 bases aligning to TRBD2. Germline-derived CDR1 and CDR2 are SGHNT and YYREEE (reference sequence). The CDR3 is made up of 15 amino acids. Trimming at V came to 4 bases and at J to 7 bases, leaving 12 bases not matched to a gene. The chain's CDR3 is CASSLRSSGIGEQYF. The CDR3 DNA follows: TGTGCCAGCAGCCTCCGGTCTAGCGGGATAGGGGAGCAGTACTTC.

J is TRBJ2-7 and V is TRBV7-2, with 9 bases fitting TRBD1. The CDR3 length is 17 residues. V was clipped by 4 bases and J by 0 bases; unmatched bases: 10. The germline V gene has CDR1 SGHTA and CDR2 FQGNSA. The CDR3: CASSWTTGGLSSYEQYF. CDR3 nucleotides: TGTGCCAGCAGCTGGACCACAGGGGGCCTAAGCTCCTACGAGCAGTACTTC.

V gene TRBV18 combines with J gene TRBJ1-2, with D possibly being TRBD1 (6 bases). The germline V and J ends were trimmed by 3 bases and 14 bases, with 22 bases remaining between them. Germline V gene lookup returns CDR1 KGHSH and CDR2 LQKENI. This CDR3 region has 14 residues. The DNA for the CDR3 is TGTGCCAGCTCACCTGGAACGATACAGGGATCTCGAACCTTC. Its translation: CASSPGTIQGSRTF.

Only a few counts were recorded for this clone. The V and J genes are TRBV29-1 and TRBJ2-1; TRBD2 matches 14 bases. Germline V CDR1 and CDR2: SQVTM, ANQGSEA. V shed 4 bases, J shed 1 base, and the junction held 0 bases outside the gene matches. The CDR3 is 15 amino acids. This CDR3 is CSVGTSGRSYNEQFF. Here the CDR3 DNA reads TGCAGCGTTGGGACTAGCGGGAGGTCCTACAATGAGCAGTTCTTC.

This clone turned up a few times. The CDR3 DNA reads TGTGCCAGCAGCTTAACTAGCGGGTCAGAGACCCAGTACTTC. Amino acid sequence: CASSLTSGSETQYF. The chain has TRBV7-9 and TRBJ2-5, with TRBD2 matching over 9 bases. Germline CDR1 and CDR2: SEHNR and FQNEAQ (reference sequence). V lost 2 bases and J lost 4; bases outside the gene matches: 2. The CDR3 spans 14 residues. Based on the CDR3 plus reference TRBV7-9 and TRBJ2-5, the full variable domain is DTGVSQNPRHKITKRGQNVTFRCDPISEHNRLYWYRQTLGQGPEFLTYFQNEAQLEKSRLLSDRFSAERPKGSFSTLEIQRTEQGDSAMYLCASSLTSGSETQYFGPGTRLLVL.

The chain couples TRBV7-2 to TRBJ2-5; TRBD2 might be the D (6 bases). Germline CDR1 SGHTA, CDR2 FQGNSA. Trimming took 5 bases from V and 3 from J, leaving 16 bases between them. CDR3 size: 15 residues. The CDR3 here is CASSGQTRFKETQYF. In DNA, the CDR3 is TGTGCCAGCAGCGGCCAGACTAGATTTAAAGAGACCCAGTACTTC.

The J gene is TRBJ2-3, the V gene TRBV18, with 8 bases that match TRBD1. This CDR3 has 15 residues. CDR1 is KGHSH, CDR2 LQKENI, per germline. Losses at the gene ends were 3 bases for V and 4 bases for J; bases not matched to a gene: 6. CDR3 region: CASSPGQVAADTQYF. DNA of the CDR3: TGTGCCAGCTCACCGGGACAGGTCGCAGCAGATACGCAGTATTTT.

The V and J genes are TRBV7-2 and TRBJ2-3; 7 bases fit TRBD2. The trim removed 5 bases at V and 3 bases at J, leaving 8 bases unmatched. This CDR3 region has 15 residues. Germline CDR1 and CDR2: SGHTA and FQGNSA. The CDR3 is CASSRMGGPTDTQYF. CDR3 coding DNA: TGTGCCAGCAGCCGTATGGGAGGGCCGACAGATACGCAGTATTTT.

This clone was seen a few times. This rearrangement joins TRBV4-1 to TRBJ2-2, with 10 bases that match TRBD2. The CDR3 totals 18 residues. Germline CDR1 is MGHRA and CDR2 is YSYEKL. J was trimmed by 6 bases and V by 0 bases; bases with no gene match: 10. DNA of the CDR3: TGCGCCAGCAGCCAAGATCTAGCGGGAGTACGTTATGCCGGGGAGCTGTTTTTT. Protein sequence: CASSQDLAGVRYAGELFF.